This T cell receptor beta chain was captured in a study of blood T cell repertoires in COVID-19. Study background: Sites in the United States, Italy and Spain provided acute and convalescent COVID-19 samples. The analysed material was cDNA or gDNA that came from T cells, B-cell-depleted T cells, or PBMCs.

Original handling: Estimation of nucleated cell counts relied on the amplification of reference gene primers. Using immunoSEQ multiplex PCR, the repertoire was profiled, and TCRdb retains in-frame clones only, with some absent. From that table come the V and J calls and clone size; the DNA was used to work out D and trimming. The sample carries a few hundred thousand clones, around 87% recorded once. The sequence was collected from a woman aged 45-59 years with active or convalescent COVID-19. Sequencing input: peripheral blood.

The CDR3 DNA reads as TGTGCCAGCAGCCCCTCAGGGTCTGGGGCCAACGTCCTGACTTTC. Amino acids: CASSPSGSGANVLTF. This rearrangement joins TRBV14 to TRBJ2-6; D perhaps matches TRBD1 (5 bases). V gave up 4 bases and J gave up 1 base, with 8 bases separating them. CDR3 length: 15 amino acids. Germline V gene sequence: CDR1 SGHDN, CDR2 FVKESK.